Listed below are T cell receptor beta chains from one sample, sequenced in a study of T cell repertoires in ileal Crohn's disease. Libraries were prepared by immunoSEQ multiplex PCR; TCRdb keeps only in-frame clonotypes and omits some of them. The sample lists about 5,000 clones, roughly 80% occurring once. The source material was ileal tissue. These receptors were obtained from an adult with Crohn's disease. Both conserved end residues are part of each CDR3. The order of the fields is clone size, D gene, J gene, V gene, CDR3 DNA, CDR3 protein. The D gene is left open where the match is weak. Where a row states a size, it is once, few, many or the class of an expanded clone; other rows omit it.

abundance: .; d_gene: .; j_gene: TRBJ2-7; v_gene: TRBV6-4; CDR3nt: TGTGCCAGCAGTGACTCGGCAGCGGGCGAGCAGTACTTC; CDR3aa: CASSDSAAGEQYF
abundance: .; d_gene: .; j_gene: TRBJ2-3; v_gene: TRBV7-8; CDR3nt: TGTGCCAGCAACCTTCAGAGCACAGATACGCAGTATTTT; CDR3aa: CASNLQSTDTQYF
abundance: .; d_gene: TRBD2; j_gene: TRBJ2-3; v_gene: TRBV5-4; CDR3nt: TGTGCCAGCAGCCTCAGCGGGGGGGCCCCAGATACGCAGTATTTT; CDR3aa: CASSLSGGAPDTQYF
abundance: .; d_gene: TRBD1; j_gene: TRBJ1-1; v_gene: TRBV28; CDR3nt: TGTGCCAGCAGTTCCCCGGGACAGGGAAATACTGAAGCTTTCTTT; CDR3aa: CASSSPGQGNTEAFF
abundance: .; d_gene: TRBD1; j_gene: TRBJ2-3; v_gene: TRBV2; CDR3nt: TGTGCCAGCAGTGGGACAGGGGATGATGGTCTCACAGATACGCAGTATTTT; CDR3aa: CASSGTGDDGLTDTQYF
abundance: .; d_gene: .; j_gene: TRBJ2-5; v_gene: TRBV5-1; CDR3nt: TGCGCCAGCACCCTGACAGCTGGCCAAGAGACCCAGTACTTC; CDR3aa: CASTLTAGQETQYF
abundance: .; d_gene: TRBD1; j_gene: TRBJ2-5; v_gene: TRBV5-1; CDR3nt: TGCGCCAGCAGAGGGGGGGGACAGGGCCCAAGCCAAGAGACCCAGTACTTC; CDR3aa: CASRGGGQGPSQETQYF
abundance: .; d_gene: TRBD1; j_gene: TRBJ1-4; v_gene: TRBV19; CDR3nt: TGTGCCAGTAGTGGCCGGGACAGGAAGGAGGGGTCTAATGAAAAACTGTTTTTT; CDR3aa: CASSGRDRKEGSNEKLFF
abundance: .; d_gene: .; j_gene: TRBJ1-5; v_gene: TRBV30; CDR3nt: TGTGCCTGGAGTGTACGGGGGGGTAATCAGCCCCAGCATTTT; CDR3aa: CAWSVRGGNQPQHF
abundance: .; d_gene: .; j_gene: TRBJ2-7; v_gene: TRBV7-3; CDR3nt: TGTGCCAGCAGCTTTGACAGTAACTACGAGCAGTACTTC; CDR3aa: CASSFDSNYEQYF
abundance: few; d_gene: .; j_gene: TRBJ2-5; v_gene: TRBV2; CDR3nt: TGTGCCAGCCTGCGGGACCCTTCGGTGGTGGAGACCCAGTACTTC; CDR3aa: CASLRDPSVVETQYF
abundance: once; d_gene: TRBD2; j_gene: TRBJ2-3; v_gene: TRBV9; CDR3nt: TGTGCCAGCAGCCGTGGGACTAGCGGGGGGAGCACAGATACGCAGTATTTT; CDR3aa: CASSRGTSGGSTDTQYF
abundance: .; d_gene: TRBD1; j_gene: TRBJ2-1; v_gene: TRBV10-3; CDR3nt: TGTGCCATCAGTGACAGAGACAGGGCCAATGAGCAGTTCTTC; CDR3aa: CAISDRDRANEQFF
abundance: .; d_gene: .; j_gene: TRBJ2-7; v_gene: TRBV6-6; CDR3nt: TGTGCCAGCACCCAGGATCACACCTCCTACGAGCAGTACTTC; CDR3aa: CASTQDHTSYEQYF
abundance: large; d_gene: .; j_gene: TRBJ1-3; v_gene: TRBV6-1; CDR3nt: TGTGCCAGCAGTGAAGCCCAGGGCTCCGGAAACACCATATATTTT; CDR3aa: CASSEAQGSGNTIYF
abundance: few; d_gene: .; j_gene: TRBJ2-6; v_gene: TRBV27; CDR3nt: TGTGCCAGCAGACTTACAGCCAGCGGGGCCAACGTCCTGACTTTC; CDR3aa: CASRLTASGANVLTF
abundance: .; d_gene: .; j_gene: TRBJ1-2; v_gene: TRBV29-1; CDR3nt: TGCAGCGTTGGTACAGGGTATGGCTACACCTTC; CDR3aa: CSVGTGYGYTF
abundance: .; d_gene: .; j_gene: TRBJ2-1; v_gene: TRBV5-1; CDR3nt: TGCGCCAGCAGCTTGTCGGGGGGCCGGGGCAATGAGCAGTTCTTC; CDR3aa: CASSLSGGRGNEQFF
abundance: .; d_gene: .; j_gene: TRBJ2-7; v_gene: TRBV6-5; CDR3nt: TGTGCCAGCAGTTGGGACATGGGATTTGAGCAGTACTTC; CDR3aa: CASSWDMGFEQYF
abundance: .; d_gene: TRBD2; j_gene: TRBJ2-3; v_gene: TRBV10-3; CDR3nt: TGTGCCATCAAGGGACTAGCGGATCGCACAGATACGCAGTATTTT; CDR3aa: CAIKGLADRTDTQYF
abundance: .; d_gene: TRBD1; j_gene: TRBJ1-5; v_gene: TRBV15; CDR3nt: TGTGCCACCAGCAGAGAGGGACAGGTCAATAGGGTGCAGCCCCAGCATTTT; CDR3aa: CATSREGQVNRVQPQHF
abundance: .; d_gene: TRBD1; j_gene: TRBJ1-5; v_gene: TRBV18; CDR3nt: TGTGCCAGCTCACCACCAGCGGGGACAGGGAGCCCCAATCAGCCCCAGCATTTT; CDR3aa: CASSPPAGTGSPNQPQHF
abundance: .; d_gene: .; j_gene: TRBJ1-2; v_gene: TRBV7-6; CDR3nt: TGTGCCAGCCAGCTCAAGCGGGTAGGGGACTATGGCTACACCTTC; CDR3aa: CASQLKRVGDYGYTF
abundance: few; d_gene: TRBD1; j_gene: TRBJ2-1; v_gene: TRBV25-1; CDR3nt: TGTGCCAGCTCTGGGACAGGACTCAATGAGCAGTTCTTC; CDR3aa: CASSGTGLNEQFF
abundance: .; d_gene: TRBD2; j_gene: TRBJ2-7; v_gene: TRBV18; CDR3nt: TGTGCCAGCTCCCCCGGGGCGGGGGCCTACGAGCAGTACTTC; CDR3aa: CASSPGAGAYEQYF
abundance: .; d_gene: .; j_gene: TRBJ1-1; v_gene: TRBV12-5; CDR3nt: TGTGCTAGTGGTTTGGGAGGGAGGAGCACTGAAGCTTTCTTT; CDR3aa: CASGLGGRSTEAFF
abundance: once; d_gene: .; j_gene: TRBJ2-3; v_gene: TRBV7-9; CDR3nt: TGTGCCAGCAGCGCGTCTTCAGGGTGGGGAGGAAATACGCAGTATTTT; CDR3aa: CASSASSGWGGNTQYF
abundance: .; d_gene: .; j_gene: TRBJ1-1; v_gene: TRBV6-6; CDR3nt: TGTGCCACCGGCGGAGTGAACACTGAAGCTTTCTTT; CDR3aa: CATGGVNTEAFF
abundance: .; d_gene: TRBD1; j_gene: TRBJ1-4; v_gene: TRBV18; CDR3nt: TGTGCCAGCTCACCGGACAGGGAGGAAAAACTGTTTTTT; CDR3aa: CASSPDREEKLFF
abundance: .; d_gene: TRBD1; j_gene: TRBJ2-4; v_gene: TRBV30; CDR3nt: TGTGCCTGGACCCCGGTGGACAGGGGTTCCATTCAGTACTTC; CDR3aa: CAWTPVDRGSIQYF
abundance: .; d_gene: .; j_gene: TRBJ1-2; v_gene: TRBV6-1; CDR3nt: TGTGCCAGCGACTTAGGACAGAACTATGGCTACACCTTC; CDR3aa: CASDLGQNYGYTF
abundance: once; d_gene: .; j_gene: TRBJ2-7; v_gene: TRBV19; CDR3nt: TGTGCCAGTAGTATCACTGGTATAGGCCCCTACCCGGAGGAGCAGTACTTC; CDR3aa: CASSITGIGPYPEEQYF
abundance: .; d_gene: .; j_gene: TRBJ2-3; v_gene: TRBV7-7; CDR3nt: TGTGCTAGCAGCTTAGGTACGGCAGATACGCAGTATTTT; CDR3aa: CASSLGTADTQYF
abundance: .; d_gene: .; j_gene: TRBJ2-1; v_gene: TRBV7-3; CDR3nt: TGTGCCAGCAGCTTAATAGTTAGCGAAGGAAATGAGCAGTTCTTC; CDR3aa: CASSLIVSEGNEQFF
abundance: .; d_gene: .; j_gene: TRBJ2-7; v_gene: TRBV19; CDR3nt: TGTGCCAGTAGTATTTTGGGGCTCAACGAGCAGTACTTC; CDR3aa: CASSILGLNEQYF
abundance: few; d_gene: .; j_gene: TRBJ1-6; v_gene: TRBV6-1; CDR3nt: TGTGCCACCTCCGAGACAGCTGATAATTCACCCCTCCACTTT; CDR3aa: CATSETADNSPLHF
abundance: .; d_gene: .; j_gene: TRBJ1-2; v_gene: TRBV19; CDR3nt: TGTGCCAGTAGTACCAGGGCTAACTATGGCTACACCTTC; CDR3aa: CASSTRANYGYTF
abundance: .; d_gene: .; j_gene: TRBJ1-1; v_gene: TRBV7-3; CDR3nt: TGTGCCAGCAGCTCGTACACTGAAGCTTTCTTT; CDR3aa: CASSSYTEAFF
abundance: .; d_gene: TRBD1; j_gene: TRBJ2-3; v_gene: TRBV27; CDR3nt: TGTGCCAGCAGTATTTACAGGGGGCGCACAGATACGCAGTATTTT; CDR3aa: CASSIYRGRTDTQYF
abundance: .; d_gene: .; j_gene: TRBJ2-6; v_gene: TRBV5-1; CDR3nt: TGCGCCAGCAGCTTGTTAGAGGGAGATGTCTCTGGGGCCAACGTCCTGACTTTC; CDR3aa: CASSLLEGDVSGANVLTF
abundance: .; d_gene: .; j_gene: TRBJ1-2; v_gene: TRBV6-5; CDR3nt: TGTGCCAGCAGTTATGGGCAGGGAGGCTACACCTTC; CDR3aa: CASSYGQGGYTF
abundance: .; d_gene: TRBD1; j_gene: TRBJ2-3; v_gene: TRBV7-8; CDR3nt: TGTGCCAGCAGCTATAGGACAGGGGGCACAGATACGCAGTATTTT; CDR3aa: CASSYRTGGTDTQYF